This record looks at one T cell receptor (beta chain) sequence and its context. This entry is derived from a study of T-cell reconstitution after alpha-beta-depleted transplantation in children. Researchers prepared the TCRbeta library using unique molecular identifiers, the study reports. From the PCR reads, TCRdb called clonotypes with MiXCR, one entry per CDR3 protein. The table records about a million distinct CDR3 sequences, about 31% of them present only once. The TCR originated in a boy younger than two who had a stem cell transplant for SCID, so the T cells may come from the graft donor. The sample was PBMCs, mostly from graft donor cells, taken 360 days after TCRalphabeta/CD19-depleted stem cell transplant.

CDR3: CASSQPAAPSGGNTGELFF. CDR3 DNA sequence: TGTGCCAGCAGCCAACCTGCCGCCCCTAGCGGGGGGAACACCGGGGAGCTGTTTTTT. The chain is built from TRBV4-2 and TRBJ2-2; TRBD2 agrees at 10 bases. Trimming at V came to 2 bases and at J to 1 base, leaving 10 bases not matched to a gene. The length of the CDR3 is 19 residues. The germline CDR1 and CDR2 sequences are LGHNA and YNFKEQ.